This T cell receptor beta chain was captured in a study of post-analysis software for immune sequencing data. Study-wide context: Relapsing-remitting, secondary progressive and progressive-relapsing courses of multiple sclerosis were included.

General study results and limits: Controls showed lower frequencies than patients for a few TRBV segments, and TRBV5-6, TRBV5-1 and TRBV20-1 were among these. Batch-matched samples strongly co-clustered by F measure.

CDR1 and CDR2 from the germline V gene are SGHVS and FNYEAQ. The CDR3 has 13 amino acids. J gave up 8 bases and V 1 base, and 4 bases lay outside the gene matches. To note about this clonotype: Its antigen is unknown.

Included in the TCR beta cDNA libraries were unique molecular identifiers. TCRdb re-called the PCR reads through MiXCR, storing one row per CDR3 protein. Among some 370,000 distinct CDR3 sequences listed, around 33% were seen once. Sequenced material: blood. This receptor was taken from a girl aged 10-17 years with multiple sclerosis. The gene calls are TRBV7-6 and TRBJ1-2; TRBD1 matches at 7 bases. The chain's CDR3 is CASSLGDRTGYTF. DNA for the CDR3: TGTGCCAGCAGCTTAGGGGACAGAACCGGCTACACCTTC.